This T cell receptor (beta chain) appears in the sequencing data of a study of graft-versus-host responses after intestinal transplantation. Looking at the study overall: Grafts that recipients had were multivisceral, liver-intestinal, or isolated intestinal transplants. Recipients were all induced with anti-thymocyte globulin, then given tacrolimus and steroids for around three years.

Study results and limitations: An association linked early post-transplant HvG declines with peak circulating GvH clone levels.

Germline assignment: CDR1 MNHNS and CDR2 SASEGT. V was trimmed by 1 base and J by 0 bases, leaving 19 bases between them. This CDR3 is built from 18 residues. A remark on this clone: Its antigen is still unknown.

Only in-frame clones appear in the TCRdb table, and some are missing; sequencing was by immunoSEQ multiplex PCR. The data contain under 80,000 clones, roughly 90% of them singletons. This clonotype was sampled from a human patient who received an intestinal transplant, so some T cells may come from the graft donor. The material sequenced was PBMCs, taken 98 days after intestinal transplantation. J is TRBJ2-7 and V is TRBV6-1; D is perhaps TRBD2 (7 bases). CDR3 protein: CASSEVLAAGAFSYEQYF. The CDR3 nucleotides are TGTGCCAGCAGTGAAGTCCTAGCTGCGGGGGCTTTCTCCTACGAGCAGTACTTC.